The rows below give T cell receptor beta chains drawn from one sample of a study of blood T cell repertoires in COVID-19. Clones were read by immunoSEQ multiplex PCR, and TCRdb kept only the in-frame ones, dropping some. The sample carries more than 200,000 clones, approximately 84% recorded once. Sequenced sample: peripheral blood. The receptors derive from a man aged 45-65 years with active or convalescent COVID-19. CDR3s include the opening cysteine and the closing phenylalanine or tryptophan. D genes are given only for firm matches. Size is stated for part of the rows, as once, few or many counts, or as a class when the clone is expanded.

>TRBD1|TRBV9|NA|TRBJ2-1
CASSPPGQGPGGEQFF
TGTGCCAGCAGCCCACCGGGACAGGGTCCCGGCGGTGAGCAGTTCTTC
>NA|TRBV6-1|few|TRBJ1-1
CASSEPSRGEVTEAFF
TGTGCCAGCAGTGAGCCTTCGAGAGGGGAGGTCACTGAAGCTTTCTTT
>NA|TRBV4-3|NA|TRBJ1-2
CASSQDQWAGYTF
TGCGCCAGCAGCCAAGATCAATGGGCTGGCTACACCTTC
>NA|TRBV19|NA|TRBJ1-4
CASSIAGRGEEKLFF
TGTGCCAGTAGTATAGCGGGCAGGGGCGAAGAAAAACTGTTTTTT
>TRBD2|TRBV5-4|NA|TRBJ2-7
CASSHARAGLPLSSYEQYF
TGTGCCAGCAGCCACGCCCGAGCGGGGTTGCCCTTAAGCTCCTACGAGCAGTACTTC
>TRBD1|TRBV2|NA|TRBJ2-7
CASSEEGQGDYEQYF
TGTGCCAGCAGTGAAGAAGGACAGGGGGACTACGAGCAGTACTTC
>TRBD2|TRBV27|NA|TRBJ2-5
CASSFRLAGGLKAETQYF
TGTGCCAGCAGTTTCCGTCTAGCGGGGGGGCTGAAGGCAGAGACCCAGTACTTC
>NA|TRBV7-9|NA|TRBJ2-1
CASRWSREQFF
TGTGCCAGCAGGTGGTCCAGGGAGCAGTTCTTC
>TRBD1|TRBV7-9|NA|TRBJ1-2
CAGGGNRDRDHGYTF
TGTGCCGGAGGGGGAAACCGGGACAGGGACCATGGCTACACCTTC
>NA|TRBV19|NA|TRBJ1-1
CASSIDARVATEAFF
TGTGCCAGTAGTATAGATGCCAGGGTGGCCACTGAAGCTTTCTTT
>NA|TRBV10-3|NA|TRBJ2-7
CAISEQGREQYF
TGTGCCATCAGTGAGCAGGGTAGGGAGCAGTACTTC
>NA|TRBV7-2|NA|TRBJ1-1
CASSGRPARKAFF
TGTGCCAGCAGCGGGCGTCCTGCTCGGAAAGCTTTCTTT
>NA|TRBV16|few|TRBJ1-2
CASSRLTGRGAIYGYTF
TGTGCCAGCAGCCGCCTCACGGGGCGGGGGGCAATCTATGGCTACACCTTC
>TRBD1|TRBV10-2|NA|TRBJ1-5
CASRAGGAGQPQHF
TGCGCCAGCAGGGCAGGGGGCGCGGGTCAGCCCCAGCATTTT
>NA|TRBV19|NA|TRBJ1-5
CASSIGEGQPQHF
TGTGCCAGTAGTATCGGGGAAGGGCAGCCCCAGCATTTT
>TRBD1|TRBV28|NA|TRBJ1-3
CASSSPRTGRFAGNTIYF
TGTGCCAGCAGTTCCCCCCGGACAGGGAGGTTCGCTGGAAACACCATATATTTT
>TRBD1|TRBV7-2|NA|TRBJ1-2
CASISRGQARGGYTF
TGTGCCAGCATCTCACGAGGACAGGCCCGAGGTGGCTACACCTTC
>TRBD2|TRBV7-2|NA|TRBJ2-7
CASSAQNGPRAGWEQYF
TGTGCCAGCAGCGCCCAAAATGGGCCGAGAGCGGGGTGGGAGCAGTACTTC